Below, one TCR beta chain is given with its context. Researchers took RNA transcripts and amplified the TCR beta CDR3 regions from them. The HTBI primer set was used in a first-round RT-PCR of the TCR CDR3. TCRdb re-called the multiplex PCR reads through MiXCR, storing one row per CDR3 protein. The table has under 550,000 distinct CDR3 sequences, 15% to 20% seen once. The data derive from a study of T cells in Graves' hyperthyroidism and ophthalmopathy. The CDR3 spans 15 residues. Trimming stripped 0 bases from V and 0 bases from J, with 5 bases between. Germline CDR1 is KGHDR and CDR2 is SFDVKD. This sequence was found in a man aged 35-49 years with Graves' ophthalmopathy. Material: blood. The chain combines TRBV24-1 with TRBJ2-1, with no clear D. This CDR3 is CATSDLRISYNEQFF. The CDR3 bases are TGTGCCACCAGTGATTTGCGGATCTCCTACAATGAGCAGTTCTTC.